A single sample gave rise to the 7 T cell receptor beta chains below, sequenced in a study of T cell repertoires in cytomegalovirus infection. Antigens of these TCRs are unknown. TCRdb processed the reads anew with MiXCR; each CDR3 protein has one entry. This sample has roughly 68,000 distinct CDR3 sequences, with approximately 24% found just once. Sequenced sample: PBMCs, sequenced either directly or after in vitro stimulation (not recorded which). The receptors were gathered from a human donor in good health (CMV status not recorded). Some clones in this sample may be carry-over from other donors' samples.

The chain uses TRBV28 and TRBJ2-5; no definite D call. V dropped 1 base and J dropped 1 base, with 16 bases sitting between them. CDR1 is MDHEN, CDR2 SYDVKM, per germline. The CDR3 runs 17 residues. As DNA, the CDR3 is TGTGCCAGCAGTTTATATATGTCCGGGCAGACCCAAGAGACCCAGTACTTC. This translates into CASSLYMSGQTQETQYF.

This clonotype was seen only a few times. V and J are TRBV7-8 and TRBJ2-3; TRBD1 agrees at 7 bases. After removal of 5 bases from V and 7 bases from J, the junction contained 9 bases not matched to a gene. The germline gives CDR1 SGHVS, CDR2 FQNEAQ. This CDR3 has 14 residues. The CDR3 region has the DNA TGTGCCAGCAGCGTGAGACAGGGAACATATACGCAGTATTTT. It translates to CASSVRQGTYTQYF.

This clonotype turned up a few times. This chain joins TRBV27 and TRBJ1-1; 10 nucleotides align to TRBD1. J gave up 7 bases and V 6 bases, and 2 bases lay outside the gene matches. CDR3 size: 12 residues. The germline V gene has CDR1 MNHEY and CDR2 SMNVEV (reference sequence). The chain's CDR3 is CASRTGGIEAFF. CDR3 DNA sequence: TGTGCCAGCAGGACAGGGGGCATTGAAGCTTTCTTT.

This clonotype was observed at least ten times. The J gene is TRBJ1-2, the V gene TRBV7-2, with 8 bases fitting TRBD1. With V trimmed by 6 bases and J by 7 bases, 7 bases remained unmatched. The CDR3 runs to 13 residues. Germline loops: CDR1 SGHTA, CDR2 FQGNSA. CDR3 protein: CASSMTGESGYTF. The CDR3 nucleotides read TGTGCCAGCAGTATGACAGGGGAGTCTGGCTACACCTTC.

V gene TRBV4-1 combines with J gene TRBJ2-1; 10 bases are a match to TRBD1. CDR3 length: 16 amino acids. Per the germline V gene, CDR1 is MGHRA and CDR2 is YSYEKL. Losses at the gene ends were 0 bases for V and 8 bases for J; bases not matched to a gene: 7. CDR3 region: CASSQEGRQGADEQFF. CDR3 bases: TGCGCCAGCAGCCAAGAGGGGAGACAGGGGGCCGATGAGCAGTTCTTC.

This clonotype occurred many times. This sequence joins TRBV7-2 and TRBJ1-1, with D unclear. V dropped 1 base and J dropped 3 bases, with 6 bases sitting between them. This CDR3 is 13 amino acids long. Germline CDR1 is SGHTA and CDR2 is FQGNSA. CDR3 protein: CASSLVEDTEAFF. The CDR3, as DNA: TGTGCCAGCAGCTTAGTAGAGGACACTGAAGCTTTCTTT.

This clonotype was observed at least ten times. J is TRBJ2-1 and V is TRBV7-8, with a tentative D call TRBD2 (6 bases). Deletions cut 1 base from V and 7 bases from J, with 17 bases between. CDR3 size: 16 residues. CDR1 is SGHVS and CDR2 is FQNEAQ in the germline V gene. This chain's CDR3 is CASSLGRLVVRNEQFF. In DNA form, the CDR3 reads TGTGCCAGCAGCTTAGGAAGACTAGTAGTGAGGAATGAGCAGTTCTTC.